A selection of T cell receptor beta chains follows, all from one sample in a study of CD8 T cells in ankylosing spondylitis. TCRdb recomputed calls from the 5' RACE reads with MiXCR, one row per CDR3 protein. The table lists some 840,000 distinct CDR3 sequences, about an eighth of them singletons. Sequences were obtained from blood, either unsorted or a sorted T cell fraction (not recorded which). These receptor sequences come from a male donor with ankylosing spondylitis. The CDR3 runs from the conserved cysteine through the conserved F or W. Fields, in order: CDR3 length, J gene, V gene, clone size, D gene, CDR3 DNA, CDR3 protein. D genes are given only for firm matches. For some rows the clone size is stated as once, few or many, or as a class when expanded; others skip it.

15 TRBJ1-5 TRBV20-1 few - TGCAGTGCCGCGCAGGGTGCGTCTAGCAATCAGCCCCAGCATTTT CSAAQGASSNQPQHF
13 TRBJ2-1 TRBV29-1 - - TGCAGCGTTAAAACCGGGACCATCAATGAGCAGTTCTTC CSVKTGTINEQFF
15 TRBJ1-6 TRBV20-1 - TRBD1 TGCAGTGCTAGCACTTCCGGGACAGGGAAGTCACCCCTCCACTTT CSASTSGTGKSPLHF
12 TRBJ2-7 TRBV20-1 many - TGCAGTGCGGGGGGTTTTTCCTACGAGCAGTACTTC CSAGGFSYEQYF
16 TRBJ2-1 TRBV20-1 many TRBD2 TGCAGTGCTCGTGGACTAGCGGGAGCGGATTACAATGAGCAGTTCTTC CSARGLAGADYNEQFF
16 TRBJ2-7 TRBV10-3 few TRBD1 TGTGCCATCAGTGAGTCGAGGGGACAGGGGAGGTACGAGCAGTACTTC CAISESRGQGRYEQYF
13 TRBJ2-5 TRBV7-2 few - TGTGCCAGCAGCCCACCCCAGGAAGAGACCCAGTACTTC CASSPPQEETQYF
15 TRBJ2-3 TRBV9 many - TGTGCCAGCAGCGTAGGGGTACTTATCACAGATACGCAGTATTTT CASSVGVLITDTQYF
16 TRBJ2-2 TRBV2 - TRBD2 TGTGCCAGCAGTTCTCAACTAGCGGGAGTAACCGGGGAGCTGTTTTTT CASSSQLAGVTGELFF
14 TRBJ2-7 TRBV4-3 - - TGCGTCAGCAGCCAAGGATGGGTATTCAACGAGCAGTACTTC CVSSQGWVFNEQYF
14 TRBJ1-5 TRBV7-2 few - TGTGCCAGCAGCTGGGGAGCAACAGGGAACCCCCAGCATTTT CASSWGATGNPQHF
11 TRBJ2-7 TRBV28 - - TGTGCCAGCAGGAAGACTGGCGAGCAGTACTTC CASRKTGEQYF
13 TRBJ1-2 TRBV2 few TRBD1 TGTGCCAGCACCGGGGAGGGGGCAGATGGCTACACCTTC CASTGEGADGYTF
14 TRBJ1-1 TRBV7-2 many - TGTGCCAGCAGCCTTAACGCGGTTAACACTGAAGCTTTCTTT CASSLNAVNTEAFF
13 TRBJ1-1 TRBV11-2 many - TGTGCCAGCAGCTTTACAGGGATCCCTGAAGCTTTCTTT CASSFTGIPEAFF
15 TRBJ2-7 TRBV27 - - TGTGCCAGTGGCGTGGGGGTCGCCTCTTACTACGAGCAGTACTTC CASGVGVASYYEQYF
15 TRBJ2-7 TRBV20-1 - - TGCAGTGCTAGAGATAGGGTATTTGGGGGGCAAGAGCAGTACTTC CSARDRVFGGQEQYF
15 TRBJ1-1 TRBV20-1 few - TGCAGTGCTAGAAGAGGGCGGCAGCCGAACACTGAAGCTTTCTTT CSARRGRQPNTEAFF
13 TRBJ2-1 TRBV5-1 - - TGCGCCAGCAGCTTGGCCAAGGGAAATGAGCAGTTCTTC CASSLAKGNEQFF
15 TRBJ1-5 TRBV6-2/TRBV6-3 few - TGTGCCAGCAGGGGGGACGGTCAGGCGGGTCAGCCCCAGCATTTT CASRGDGQAGQPQHF
17 TRBJ1-6 TRBV5-5 few - TGTGCCAGCAGCCTGGCTGGGACGTTTATGAGGGGTTCACCCCTCCACTTT CASSLAGTFMRGSPLHF
14 TRBJ1-6 TRBV7-2 - - TGTGCCAGCAGCTTATTCGCGGGAAATTCACCCCTCCACTTT CASSLFAGNSPLHF
11 TRBJ2-7 TRBV29-1 - - TGCAGCGTCGGGGTATGGCGCGAGCAGTACTTC CSVGVWREQYF
12 TRBJ2-7 TRBV20-1 few TRBD1 TGCAGTGGCCCGGACAGGACCCTCGAGCAGTACTTC CSGPDRTLEQYF
12 TRBJ1-1 TRBV5-1 few - TGCGCCAGCAGCTCGAGGGAGAATGAAGCTTTCTTT CASSSRENEAFF
13 TRBJ1-1 TRBV10-3 - - TGTGCCTTGAGCGTGGCAGCTAACACTGAAGCTTTCTTT CALSVAANTEAFF
15 TRBJ2-1 TRBV7-2 few - TGTGCCAGCAGCTTAGGGCTAGTGGCCTACAATGAGCAGTTCTTC CASSLGLVAYNEQFF